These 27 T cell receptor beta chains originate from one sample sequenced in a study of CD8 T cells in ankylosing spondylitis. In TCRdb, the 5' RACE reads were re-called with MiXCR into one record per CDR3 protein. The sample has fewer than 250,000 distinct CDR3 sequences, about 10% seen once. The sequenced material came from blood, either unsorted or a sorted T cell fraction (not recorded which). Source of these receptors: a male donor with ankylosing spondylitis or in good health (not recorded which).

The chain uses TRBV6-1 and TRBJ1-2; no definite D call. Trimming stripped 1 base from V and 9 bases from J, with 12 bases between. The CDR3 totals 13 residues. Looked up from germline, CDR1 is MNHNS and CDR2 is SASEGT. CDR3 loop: CASSEGNYGSYTF. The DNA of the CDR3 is TGTGCCAGCAGTGAAGGGAACTATGGAAGCTACACCTTC.

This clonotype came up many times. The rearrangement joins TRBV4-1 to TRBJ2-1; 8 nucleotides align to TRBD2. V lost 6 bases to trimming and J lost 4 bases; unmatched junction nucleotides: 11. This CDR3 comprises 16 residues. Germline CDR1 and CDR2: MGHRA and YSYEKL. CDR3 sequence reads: CASRRSYGGVYNEQFF. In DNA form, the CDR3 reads TGCGCCAGCAGGCGATCCTACGGGGGGGTATACAATGAGCAGTTCTTC.

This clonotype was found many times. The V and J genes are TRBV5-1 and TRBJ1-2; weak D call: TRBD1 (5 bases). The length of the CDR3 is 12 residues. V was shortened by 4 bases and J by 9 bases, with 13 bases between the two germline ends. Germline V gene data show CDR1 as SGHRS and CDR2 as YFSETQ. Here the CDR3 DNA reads TGCGCCAGCAGCGCCTCTACAGGCAGCTACACCTTC. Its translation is CASSASTGSYTF.

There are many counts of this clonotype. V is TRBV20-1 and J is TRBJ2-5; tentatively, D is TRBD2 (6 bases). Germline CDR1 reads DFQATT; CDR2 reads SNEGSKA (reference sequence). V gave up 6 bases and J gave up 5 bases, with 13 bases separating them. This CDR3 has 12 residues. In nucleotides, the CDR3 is TGCAGTGCCGAGGGGACTCAGGAGACCCAGTACTTC. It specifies CSAEGTQETQYF.

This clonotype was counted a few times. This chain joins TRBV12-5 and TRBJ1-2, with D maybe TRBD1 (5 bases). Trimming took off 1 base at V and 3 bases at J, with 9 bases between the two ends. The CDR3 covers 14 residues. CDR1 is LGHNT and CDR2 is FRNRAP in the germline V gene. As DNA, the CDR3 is TGTGCTAGTGGTTTGGGGACACGCGACTATGGCTACACCTTC. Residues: CASGLGTRDYGYTF.

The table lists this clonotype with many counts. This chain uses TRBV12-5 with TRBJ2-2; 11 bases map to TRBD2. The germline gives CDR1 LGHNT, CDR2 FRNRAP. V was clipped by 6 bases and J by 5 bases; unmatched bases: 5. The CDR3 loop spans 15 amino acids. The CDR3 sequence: CASGPRLAGTGELFF. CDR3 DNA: TGTGCTAGTGGCCCTCGACTAGCGGGGACCGGGGAGCTGTTTTTT.

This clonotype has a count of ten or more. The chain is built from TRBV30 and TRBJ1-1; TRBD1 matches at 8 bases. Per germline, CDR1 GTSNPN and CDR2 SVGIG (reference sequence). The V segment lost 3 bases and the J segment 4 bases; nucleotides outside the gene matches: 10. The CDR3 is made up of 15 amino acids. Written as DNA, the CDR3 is TGTGCCTGGAGCGCGGGACAGGCAGGAGGCACTGAAGCTTTCTTT. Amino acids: CAWSAGQAGGTEAFF.

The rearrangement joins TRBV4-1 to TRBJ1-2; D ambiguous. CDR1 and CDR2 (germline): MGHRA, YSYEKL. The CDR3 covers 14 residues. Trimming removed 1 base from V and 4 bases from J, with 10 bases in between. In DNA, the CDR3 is TGCGCCAGCAGCCAAGCCTTGAGTCCCTATGGCTACACCTTC. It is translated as CASSQALSPYGYTF.

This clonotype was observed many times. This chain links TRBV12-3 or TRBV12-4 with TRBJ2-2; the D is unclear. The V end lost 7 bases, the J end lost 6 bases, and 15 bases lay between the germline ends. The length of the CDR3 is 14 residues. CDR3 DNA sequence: TGTGCCAGCACCCCGCGGAGTAGATCCGGGGAGCTGTTTTTT. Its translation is CASTPRSRSGELFF.

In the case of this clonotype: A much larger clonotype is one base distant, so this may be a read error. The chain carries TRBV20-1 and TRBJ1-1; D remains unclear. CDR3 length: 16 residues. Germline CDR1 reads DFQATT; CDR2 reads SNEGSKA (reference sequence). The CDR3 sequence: CSGRVGRFGVNTEAFF. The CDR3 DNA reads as TGCAGTGGTAGAGTGGGTCGCTTCGGGGTGAACACTGAAGCTTTCTTT.

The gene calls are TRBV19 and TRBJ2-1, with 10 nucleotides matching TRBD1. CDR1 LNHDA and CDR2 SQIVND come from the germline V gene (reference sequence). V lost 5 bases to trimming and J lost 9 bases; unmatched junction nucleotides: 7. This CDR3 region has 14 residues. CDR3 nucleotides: TGTGCCAGTAGTCTAACCGGGACAGGGGCTGAGCAGTTCTTC. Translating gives CASSLTGTGAEQFF.

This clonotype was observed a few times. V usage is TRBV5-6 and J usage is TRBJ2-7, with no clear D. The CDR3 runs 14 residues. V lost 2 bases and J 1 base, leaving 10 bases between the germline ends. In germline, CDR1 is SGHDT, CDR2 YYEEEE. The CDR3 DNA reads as TGTGCCAGCAGCTTAAGCACAGTTTCCTACGAGCAGTACTTC. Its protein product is CASSLSTVSYEQYF.

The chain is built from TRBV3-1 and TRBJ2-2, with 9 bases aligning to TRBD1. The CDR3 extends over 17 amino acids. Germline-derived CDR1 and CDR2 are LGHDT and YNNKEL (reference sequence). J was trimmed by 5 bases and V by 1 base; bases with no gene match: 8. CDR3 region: CASSQGFGTGSTGELFF. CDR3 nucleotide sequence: TGTGCCAGCAGCCAAGGGTTCGGGACAGGGAGTACCGGGGAGCTGTTTTTT.

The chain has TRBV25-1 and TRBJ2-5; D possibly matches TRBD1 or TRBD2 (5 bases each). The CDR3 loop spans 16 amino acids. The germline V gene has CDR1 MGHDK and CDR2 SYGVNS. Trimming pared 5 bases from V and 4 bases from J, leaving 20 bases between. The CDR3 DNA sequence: TGTGCCAGCAGTCCCCAGGGTGCGGGTTTGGTAGAGACCCAGTACTTC. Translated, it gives CASSPQGAGLVETQYF.

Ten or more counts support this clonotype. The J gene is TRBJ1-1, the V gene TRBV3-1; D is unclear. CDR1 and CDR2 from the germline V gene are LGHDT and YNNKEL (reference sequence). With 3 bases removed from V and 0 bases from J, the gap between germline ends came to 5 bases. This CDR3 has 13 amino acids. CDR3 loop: CASSQRMNTEAFF. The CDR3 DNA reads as TGTGCCAGCAGCCAGAGGATGAACACTGAAGCTTTCTTT.

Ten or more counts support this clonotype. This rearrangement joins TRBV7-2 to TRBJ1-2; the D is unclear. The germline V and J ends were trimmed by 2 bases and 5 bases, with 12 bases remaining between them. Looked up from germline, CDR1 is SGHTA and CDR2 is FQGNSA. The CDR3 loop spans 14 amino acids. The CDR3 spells CASSLIVGGYGYTF. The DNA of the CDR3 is TGTGCCAGCAGCTTAATCGTCGGCGGGTATGGCTACACCTTC.

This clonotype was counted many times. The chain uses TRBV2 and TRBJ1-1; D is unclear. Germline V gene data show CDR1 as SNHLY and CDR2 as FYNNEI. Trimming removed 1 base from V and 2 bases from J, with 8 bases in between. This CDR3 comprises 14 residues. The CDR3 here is CASSEGGLNTEAFF. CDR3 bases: TGTGCCAGCAGTGAAGGAGGGTTAAACACTGAAGCTTTCTTT.

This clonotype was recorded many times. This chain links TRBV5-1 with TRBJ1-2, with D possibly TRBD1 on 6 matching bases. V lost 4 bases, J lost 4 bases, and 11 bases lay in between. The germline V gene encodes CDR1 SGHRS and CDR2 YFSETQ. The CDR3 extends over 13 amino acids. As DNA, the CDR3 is TGCGCCAGCAGCAACGGACAGAGCTATGGCTACACCTTC. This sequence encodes CASSNGQSYGYTF.

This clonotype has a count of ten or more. The CDR3 DNA follows: TGTGCCAGTAGAGACGGACAGAAAGAGACCCAGTACTTC. Translating gives CASRDGQKETQYF. V is TRBV19 and J is TRBJ2-5, with D possibly being TRBD1 (6 bases). Trimming shortened V by 6 bases and J by 3 bases, and 11 bases separated the two germline ends. The CDR3 consists of 13 residues. The germline V gene encodes CDR1 LNHDA and CDR2 SQIVND (reference sequence).

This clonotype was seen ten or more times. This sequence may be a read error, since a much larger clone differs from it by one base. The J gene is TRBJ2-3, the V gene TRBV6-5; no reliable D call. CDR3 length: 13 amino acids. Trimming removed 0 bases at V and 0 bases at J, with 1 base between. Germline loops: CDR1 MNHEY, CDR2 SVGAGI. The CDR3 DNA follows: TGTGCCAGCAGTTACTCTAGCACAGATACGCAGTATTTT. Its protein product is CASSYSSTDTQYF.

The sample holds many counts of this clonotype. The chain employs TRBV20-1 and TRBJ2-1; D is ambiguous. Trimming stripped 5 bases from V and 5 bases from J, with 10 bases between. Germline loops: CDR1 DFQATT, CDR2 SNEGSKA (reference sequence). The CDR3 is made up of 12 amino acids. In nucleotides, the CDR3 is TGCAGTGCTCCAAAGACCAACAATGAGCAGTTCTTC. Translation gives CSAPKTNNEQFF.

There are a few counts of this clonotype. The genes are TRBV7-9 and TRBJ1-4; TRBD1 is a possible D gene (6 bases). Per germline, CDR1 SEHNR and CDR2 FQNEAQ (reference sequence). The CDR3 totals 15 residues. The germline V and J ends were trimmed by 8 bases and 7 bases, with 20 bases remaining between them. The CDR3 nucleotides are TGTGCCAGCGGGTCCGAGACAGGCTCTAGTGAAAAACTGTTTTTT. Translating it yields CASGSETGSSEKLFF. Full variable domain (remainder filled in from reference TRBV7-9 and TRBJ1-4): DTGVSQNPRHKITKRGQNVTFRCDPISEHNRLYWYRQTLGQGPEFLTYFQNEAQLEKSRLLSDRFSAERPKGSFSTLEIQRTEQGDSAMYLCASGSETGSSEKLFFGSGTQLSVL.

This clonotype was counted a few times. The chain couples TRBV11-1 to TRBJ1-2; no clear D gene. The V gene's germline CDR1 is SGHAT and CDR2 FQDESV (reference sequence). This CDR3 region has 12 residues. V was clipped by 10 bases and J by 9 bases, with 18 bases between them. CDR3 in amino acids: CATRPGRTSYTF. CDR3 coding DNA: TGTGCCACCCGACCCGGGCGAACGAGCTACACCTTC. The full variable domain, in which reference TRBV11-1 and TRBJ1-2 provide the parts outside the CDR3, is EAEVAQSPRYKITEKSQAVAFWCDPISGHATLYWYRQILGQGPELLVQFQDESVVDDSQLPKDRFSAERLKGVDSTLKIQPAELGDSAMYLCATRPGRTSYTFGSGTRLTVV.

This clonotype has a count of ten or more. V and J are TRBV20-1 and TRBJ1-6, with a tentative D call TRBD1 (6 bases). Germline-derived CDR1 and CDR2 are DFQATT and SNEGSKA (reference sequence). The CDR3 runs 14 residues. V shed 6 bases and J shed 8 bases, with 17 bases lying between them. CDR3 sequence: CSAQNRTEYSPLHF. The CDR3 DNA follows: TGCAGTGCCCAAAACCGGACAGAGTATTCACCCCTCCACTTT.

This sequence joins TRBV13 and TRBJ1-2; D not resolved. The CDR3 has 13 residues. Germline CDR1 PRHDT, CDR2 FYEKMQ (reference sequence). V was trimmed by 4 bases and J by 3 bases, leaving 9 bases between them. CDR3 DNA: TGTGCCAGCAGCTCCGACACGGACTATGGCTACACCTTC. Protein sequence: CASSSDTDYGYTF.

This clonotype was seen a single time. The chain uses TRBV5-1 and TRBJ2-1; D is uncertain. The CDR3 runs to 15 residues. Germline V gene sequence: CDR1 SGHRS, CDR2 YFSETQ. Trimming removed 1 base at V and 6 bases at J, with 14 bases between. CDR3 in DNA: TGCGCCAGCAGCTTGTCTGAGCGAGGCCCCAATGAGCAGTTCTTC. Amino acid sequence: CASSLSERGPNEQFF.

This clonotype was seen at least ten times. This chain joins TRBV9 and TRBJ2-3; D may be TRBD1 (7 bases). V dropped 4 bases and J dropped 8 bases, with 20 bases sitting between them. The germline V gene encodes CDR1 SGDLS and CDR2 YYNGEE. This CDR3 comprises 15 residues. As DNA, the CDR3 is TGTGCCAGCAGCCCAACTTCGTCAGGGGGAGGTACGCAGTATTTT. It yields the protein CASSPTSSGGGTQYF.